This entry lists 20 T cell receptor beta chains sequenced from one sample in a study of cytomegalovirus exposure and HLA in healthy donors. The PCR was carried out with 60 Vbeta primers and 13 Jbeta primers. Sequencing was performed with immunoSEQ multiplex PCR; in TCRdb, only in-frame clones are kept and a portion is missing. Here the sample spans approximately 150,000 clones, approximately 78% being singletons. The material sequenced was PBMCs. These receptor sequences come from a woman in her forties or fifties in good health and CMV-seropositive.

The V call is TRBV6-5, the J call TRBJ1-2, with D possibly being TRBD1 (6 bases). CDR1 and CDR2 from the germline V gene are MNHEY and SVGAGI. V was trimmed by 5 bases and J by 0 bases, leaving 13 bases between them. The CDR3 is made up of 15 amino acids. The CDR3 here is CASSPQQGPNYGYTF. CDR3 bases: TGTGCCAGCAGTCCTCAACAGGGCCCTAACTATGGCTACACCTTC.

The chain carries TRBV6-1 and TRBJ1-1, with no clear D. This CDR3 has 13 residues. Germline V gene sequence: CDR1 MNHNS, CDR2 SASEGT. With 0 bases removed from V and 5 bases from J, the gap between germline ends came to 7 bases. As DNA, the CDR3 is TGTGCCAGCAGTGAAGCGAGGCCGACTGAAGCTTTCTTT. Translation gives CASSEARPTEAFF.

This chain connects TRBV5-6 to TRBJ1-3, with D possibly being TRBD1 (5 bases). The germline gives CDR1 SGHDT, CDR2 YYEEEE. This CDR3 is built from 14 residues. Deletions cut 4 bases from V and 4 bases from J, with 12 bases between. Here the CDR3 reads CASSLGQLGNTIYF. The CDR3, as DNA: TGTGCCAGCAGCCTCGGACAACTCGGAAACACCATATATTTT.

Details on this clone: At one boundary the junction diverges from the germline segment, which might be a read error. This sample includes further DNA sequences coding for the same CDR3. The genes are TRBV2 and TRBJ1-2; the D is unclear. Per the germline V gene, CDR1 is SNHLY and CDR2 is FYNNEI. This CDR3 spans 13 amino acids. In DNA form, the CDR3 reads TGTGCTAGCAGTGAAGGTACGGTCTATGGCTACACCTTC. Translation: CASSEGTVYGYTF.

The gene calls are TRBV15 and TRBJ2-3, with TRBD2 matching over 10 bases. This CDR3 has 14 residues. V dropped 7 bases and J dropped 5; count of bases not matched to a gene: 6. Looked up from germline, CDR1 is LNHNV and CDR2 is YYDKDF (reference sequence). CDR3 loop: CATTSGGAGDTQYF. The DNA for the CDR3 is TGTGCCACCACCAGCGGGGGGGCAGGAGATACGCAGTATTTT.

The chain employs TRBV19 and TRBJ1-2; D is undetermined. This CDR3 is 16 amino acids long. With 3 bases removed from V and 0 bases from J, the gap between germline ends came to 14 bases. Germline V gene sequence: CDR1 LNHDA, CDR2 SQIVND (reference sequence). For the CDR3, the DNA is TGTGCCAGTAGTATCGGCTCTGTCACTACTAACTATGGCTACACCTTC. It is translated as CASSIGSVTTNYGYTF.

The chain recombines TRBV5-1 with TRBJ2-1; 7 nucleotides agree with TRBD1. This CDR3 contains 15 residues. Germline trimming cut 4 bases from V and 0 bases from J; bases unmatched to any gene: 4. From germline, CDR1 is SGHRS and CDR2 YFSETQ. The CDR3 region has the DNA TGCGCCAGCAGCATCGGGACAGACTCCTACAATGAGCAGTTCTTC. Protein product: CASSIGTDSYNEQFF.

The chain carries TRBV11-2 and TRBJ1-2; 11 nucleotides match TRBD1. This CDR3 has 14 residues. CDR1 is SGHAT, CDR2 FQNNGV, per germline. Germline trimming cut 4 bases from V and 7 bases from J; bases unmatched to any gene: 5. In DNA, the CDR3 is TGTGCCAGCAGCTGGGGACAGGGGGAAGGTGGCTACACCTTC. Translation gives CASSWGQGEGGYTF.

The rearrangement links TRBV5-5 to TRBJ2-5; D gene uncertain. V dropped 1 base and J dropped 0 bases, with 4 bases sitting between them. The length of the CDR3 is 13 residues. Looked up from germline, CDR1 is SGHKS and CDR2 is YYEKEE (reference sequence). The CDR3 DNA reads TGTGCCAGCAGCTTGACGGACCAAGAGACCCAGTACTTC. Protein: CASSLTDQETQYF.

The rearrangement links TRBV5-6 to TRBJ2-5; D call uncertain. The CDR3 totals 14 residues. V was trimmed by 4 bases and J by 1 base, leaving 11 bases between them. Germline V gives CDR1 SGHDT, CDR2 YYEEEE. Written as DNA, the CDR3 is TGTGCCAGCAGCCCCGCCGCAGGCCAAGAGACCCAGTACTTC. It is translated as CASSPAAGQETQYF.

The gene calls are TRBV30 and TRBJ1-1, with D unresolved. V was shortened by 5 bases and J by 0 bases, with 4 bases between the two germline ends. The V gene's germline CDR1 is GTSNPN and CDR2 SVGIG (reference sequence). The CDR3 sequence is 11 residues long. The chain's CDR3 is CAWLMNTEAFF. CDR3 sequence (DNA): TGTGCCTGGCTAATGAACACTGAAGCTTTCTTT. The whole variable domain, remainder taken from reference TRBV30 and TRBJ1-1, is SQTIHQWPATLVQPVGSPLSLECTVEGTSNPNLYWYRQAAGRGLQLLFYSVGIGQISSEVPQNLSASRPQDRQFILSSKKLLLSDSGFYLCAWLMNTEAFFGQGTRLTVV.

The J gene is TRBJ1-4, the V gene TRBV27; 7 bases are a match to TRBD1. V shed 8 bases, J shed 5 bases, and the junction held 11 bases outside the gene matches. The CDR3 covers 15 residues. CDR1 is MNHEY and CDR2 is SMNVEV in the germline V gene (reference sequence). CDR3 in amino acids: CASASSGGRNEKLFF. DNA of the CDR3: TGTGCCAGCGCCTCATCAGGGGGAAGAAATGAAAAACTGTTTTTT.

Only one count was recorded for this clone. V and J are TRBV11-2 and TRBJ2-5, with D possibly TRBD2 on 6 matching bases. This CDR3 has 14 residues. V lost 5 bases, J lost 11 bases, and 21 bases lay in between. Germline loops: CDR1 SGHAT, CDR2 FQNNGV. The CDR3 sequence is CASSPGTYLLGQYF. CDR3 sequence (DNA): TGTGCCAGCAGCCCCGGGACTTACCTACTCGGGCAGTACTTC.

The chain couples TRBV5-1 to TRBJ1-2, with 10 bases matching TRBD1. The CDR3 loop spans 17 amino acids. Losses at the gene ends were 0 bases for V and 4 bases for J; bases not matched to a gene: 9. The germline gives CDR1 SGHRS, CDR2 YFSETQ. The CDR3 region is CASSLAVSGTGVYGYTF. CDR3 DNA: TGCGCCAGCAGCTTGGCTGTCTCCGGGACAGGGGTCTATGGCTACACCTTC.

This clone was recorded a few times. V and J are TRBV6-5 and TRBJ1-2; D unclear. V lost 0 bases and J lost 14, with 10 bases in between. Per the germline V gene, CDR1 is MNHEY and CDR2 is SVGAGI. The CDR3 sequence is 11 residues long. The DNA of the CDR3 is TGTGCCAGCAGTTACTCGTCAGTCGAAACCTTC. It encodes CASSYSSVETF.

The V gene is TRBV7-9, the J gene TRBJ2-5; TRBD2 agrees at 12 bases. There are 12 residues in the CDR3. Trimming removed 5 bases from V and 13 bases from J; junction bases left unmatched: 5. Germline-derived CDR1 and CDR2 are SEHNR and FQNEAQ (reference sequence). This CDR3 is CASSIPSGGVYF. The CDR3 nucleotides are TGTGCCAGCAGCATTCCTAGCGGGGGGGTGTACTTC.

CDR3 coding DNA: TGTGCCAGCAGCTTGACGCAGACAGGGAACTACGAGCAGTACTTC. As protein: CASSLTQTGNYEQYF. V and J are TRBV11-2 and TRBJ2-7; 7 nucleotides match TRBD1. V shed 3 bases and J 3 bases; nucleotides not matched to a gene: 8. Germline V CDR1 and CDR2: SGHAT, FQNNGV. CDR3 length: 15 amino acids. The whole variable domain, remainder taken from reference TRBV11-2 and TRBJ2-7, is EAGVAQSPRYKIIEKRQSVAFWCNPISGHATLYWYQQILGQGPKLLIQFQNNGVVDDSQLPKDRFSAERLKGVDSTLKIQPAKLEDSAVYLCASSLTQTGNYEQYFGPGTRLTVT.

The chain uses TRBV5-1 and TRBJ1-6, with D possibly being TRBD1 (6 bases). The CDR3 is made up of 14 amino acids. V shed 2 bases and J shed 7 bases, with 10 bases lying between them. Per germline, CDR1 SGHRS and CDR2 YFSETQ. The CDR3 coding sequence is TGCGCCAGCAGCTTCAGGGGAGAGAATTCACCCCTCCACTTT. The encoded protein is CASSFRGENSPLHF.

The chain links TRBV30 to TRBJ1-2; D gene uncertain. V was cut by 2 bases and J by 2 bases, with 6 bases left in between. The CDR3 extends over 12 amino acids. Germline CDR1 and CDR2: GTSNPN and SVGIG (reference sequence). CDR3 DNA: TGTGCCTGGAGTTCCCTAAACTATGGCTACACCTTC. This gives the protein CAWSSLNYGYTF.

The chain employs TRBV6-5 and TRBJ2-2, with 12 bases identical to TRBD2. In germline, CDR1 is MNHEY, CDR2 SVGAGI. Trimming removed 5 bases from V and 6 bases from J; junction bases left unmatched: 4. The CDR3 has 15 amino acids. The CDR3 loop is CASSRLAGVAGELFF. CDR3 nucleotide sequence: TGTGCCAGCAGTCGACTAGCGGGGGTAGCCGGGGAGCTGTTTTTT.